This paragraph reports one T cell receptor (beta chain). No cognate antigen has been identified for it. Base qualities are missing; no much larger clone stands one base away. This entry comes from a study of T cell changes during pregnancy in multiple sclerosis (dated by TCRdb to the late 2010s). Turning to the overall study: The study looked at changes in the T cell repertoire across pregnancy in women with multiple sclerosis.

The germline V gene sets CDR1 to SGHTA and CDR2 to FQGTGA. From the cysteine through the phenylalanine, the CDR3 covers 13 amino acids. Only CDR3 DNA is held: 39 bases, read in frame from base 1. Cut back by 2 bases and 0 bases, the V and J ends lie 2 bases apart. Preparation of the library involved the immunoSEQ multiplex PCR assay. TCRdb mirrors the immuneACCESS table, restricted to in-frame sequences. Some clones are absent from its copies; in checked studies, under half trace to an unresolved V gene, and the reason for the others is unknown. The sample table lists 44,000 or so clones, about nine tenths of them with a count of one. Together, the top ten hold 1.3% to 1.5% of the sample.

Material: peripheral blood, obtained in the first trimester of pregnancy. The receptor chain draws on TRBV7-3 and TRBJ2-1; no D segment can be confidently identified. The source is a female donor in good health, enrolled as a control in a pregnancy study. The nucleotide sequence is TGTGCCAGCAGCTTATACTCCTACAATGAGCAGTTCTTC. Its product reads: CASSLYSYNEQFF.